The 30 T cell receptor beta chains listed next were all sequenced from one sample in a study of T cell changes during pregnancy in multiple sclerosis. This table comes from immunoSEQ multiplex PCR, and its TCRdb copy is limited to in-frame clones, with some not included. The sample records 35,000 to 45,000 clones, approximately 92% being singletons. The sequencing used CD8+ T cells from peripheral blood mononuclear cells, collected in the first trimester of pregnancy. These receptors originate from a female donor with multiple sclerosis, enrolled in a pregnancy study.

V and J are TRBV6-5 and TRBJ2-1, with 7 bases lining up with TRBD1. Germline CDR1 and CDR2: MNHEY and SVGAGI. The CDR3 is 13 amino acids. The J segment lost 10 bases and the V segment lost 5 bases, leaving 8 bases of the junction unmatched. CDR3 in DNA: TGTGCCAGCAGTCAATTCGGGACAGAGGAGCAGTTCTTC. Its protein product is CASSQFGTEEQFF.

The chain joins TRBV27 to TRBJ1-2, with TRBD1 as a possible D gene (6 bases). Trimming cost V 6 bases and J 6 bases, with 17 bases left between them. Germline V gene sequence: CDR1 MNHEY, CDR2 SMNVEV (reference sequence). The CDR3 loop spans 14 amino acids. CDR3 region: CASRLGAGVNGYTF. The CDR3 DNA follows: TGTGCCAGCAGACTTGGGGCAGGGGTTAATGGCTACACCTTC.

The chain couples TRBV5-1 to TRBJ2-7; TRBD1 matches 10 bases. V lost 4 bases, J lost 3 bases, and 7 bases stayed unmatched. The CDR3 has 15 amino acids. Germline V gives CDR1 SGHRS, CDR2 YFSETQ. The DNA of the CDR3 is TGCGCCAGCAGCCGCGGGACAGGGGACCTCTACGAGCAGTACTTC. Its protein product is CASSRGTGDLYEQYF.

The chain couples TRBV4-1 to TRBJ1-1, with D uncertain. The CDR3 covers 16 residues. V lost 2 bases, J lost 0 bases, and 13 bases lay in between. Germline V gene sequence: CDR1 MGHRA, CDR2 YSYEKL. The CDR3 spells CASSQSFPRVNTEAFF. As DNA, the CDR3 is TGCGCCAGCAGCCAATCATTTCCGAGGGTGAACACTGAAGCTTTCTTT.

CDR3 sequence (DNA): TGTGCCACCAGCGGACGCGAGGGGGACTCCTACGAGCAGTACTTC. Its protein is CATSGREGDSYEQYF. V and J are TRBV15 and TRBJ2-7; perhaps TRBD1 as D (6 bases). The V end lost 5 bases, the J end lost 0 bases, and 14 bases lay between the germline ends. The CDR3 sequence is 15 residues long. Germline CDR1 LNHNV, CDR2 YYDKDF (reference sequence).

The gene calls are TRBV2 and TRBJ2-2; D gene ambiguous. Germline CDR1 SNHLY, CDR2 FYNNEI. Deletions cut 5 bases from V and 8 bases from J, with 9 bases between. The CDR3 has 12 residues. CDR3 residues: CASSSREGELFF. In DNA form, the CDR3 reads TGTGCCAGCAGTTCAAGAGAAGGGGAGCTGTTTTTT.

The V gene is TRBV13, the J gene TRBJ2-5; TRBD2 might be the D (7 bases). Germline V gene data show CDR1 as PRHDT and CDR2 as FYEKMQ (reference sequence). V lost 5 bases and J lost 5, with 12 bases in between. The CDR3 consists of 13 residues. CDR3: CASSMGGQETQYF. Here the CDR3 DNA reads TGTGCCAGCAGCATGGGGGGGCAGGAGACCCAGTACTTC. The entire variable domain, with the rest obtained from reference TRBV13 and TRBJ2-5, is as follows: AAGVIQSPRHLIKEKRETATLKCYPIPRHDTVYWYQQGPGQDPQFLISFYEKMQSDKGSIPDRFSAQQFSDYHSELNMSSLELGDSALYFCASSMGGQETQYFGPGTRLLVL.

The J gene is TRBJ1-2, the V gene TRBV5-6, with 9 bases matching TRBD1. CDR3 size: 16 residues. Germline V lookup: CDR1 SGHDT, CDR2 YYEEEE. J was trimmed by 7 bases and V by 1 base; bases with no gene match: 11. The CDR3 region is CASSLRGDRVIGGYTF. The CDR3 DNA reads TGTGCCAGCAGCTTGAGGGGGGACAGGGTGATTGGTGGCTACACCTTC. Complete variable domain (other parts from reference TRBV5-6 and TRBJ1-2): DAGVTQSPTHLIKTRGQQVTLRCSPKSGHDTVSWYQQALGQGPQFIFQYYEEEERQRGNFPDRFSGHQFPNYSSELNVNALLLGDSALYLCASSLRGDRVIGGYTFGSGTRLTVV.

The V and J genes are TRBV5-6 and TRBJ1-2; 9 bases line up with TRBD1. The CDR3 consists of 14 residues. Germline lookup yields CDR1 SGHDT and CDR2 YYEEEE. The junction had 5 bases not matched to a gene; V was cut back by 4 bases and J by 4 bases. The CDR3 coding sequence is TGTGCCAGCAGCCCTGAGGGACAGGGCTATGGCTACACCTTC. This codes for CASSPEGQGYGYTF.

This clone was detected once. J is TRBJ2-7 and V is TRBV9, with a possible D match to TRBD1 (7 bases). V was cut by 4 bases and J by 5 bases, with 16 bases left in between. This CDR3 has 14 amino acids. The V gene's germline CDR1 is SGDLS and CDR2 YYNGEE. The CDR3, as DNA: TGTGCCAGCAGCCAGGGGGGAACGGGTCACGAGCAGTACTTC. Translated: CASSQGGTGHEQYF.

By proportion, this clone is medium-sized. V usage is TRBV6-1 and J usage is TRBJ1-2; 9 nucleotides match TRBD1. From germline, CDR1 is MNHNS and CDR2 SASEGT. The CDR3 extends over 14 amino acids. The ends lost 8 bases at V and 5 bases at J; junction bases unmatched: 9. The CDR3 DNA reads TGTGCCAGCGTGGCTGGGACAGGGAGTTATGGCTACACCTTC. This sequence encodes CASVAGTGSYGYTF.

This sequence joins TRBV11-2 and TRBJ2-5; TRBD1 is a possible D gene (5 bases). CDR3 length: 13 amino acids. The ends were cut back, 2 bases at V and 4 bases at J, with 8 bases in the middle. Germline V lookup: CDR1 SGHAT, CDR2 FQNNGV. Here the CDR3 DNA reads TGTGCCAGCAGCTTAAGGGGCCCAGAGACCCAGTACTTC. Amino acids: CASSLRGPETQYF.

The V gene is TRBV23-1, the J gene TRBJ1-5; 10 bases agree with TRBD1. TRBV23-1 is an ORF, and what it does is uncertain. V lost 0 bases to trimming and J lost 2 bases; unmatched junction nucleotides: 19. The CDR3 is 22 residues long. The CDR3 sequence is CASSQSGGARPGTGDGNQPQHF. CDR3 coding DNA: TGCGCCAGCAGTCAATCCGGTGGCGCCAGACCCGGGACAGGGGACGGCAATCAGCCCCAGCATTTT.

The rearrangement uses TRBV9 and TRBJ2-3, with D unclear. CDR1 SGDLS and CDR2 YYNGEE come from the germline V gene. Trimming removed 4 bases from V and 3 bases from J, with 9 bases in between. The CDR3 is 13 amino acids. The CDR3 sequence: CASSTPGTDTQYF. The CDR3 DNA is TGTGCCAGCAGCACACCCGGGACAGATACGCAGTATTTT.

This chain uses TRBV10-3 with TRBJ1-5, with 9 nucleotides matching TRBD1. CDR3 size: 15 residues. Germline V CDR1 and CDR2: ENHRY, SYGVKD. The J segment lost 7 bases and the V segment lost 2 bases, leaving 6 bases of the junction unmatched. The CDR3 loop is CAISEGGQGRQPQHF. For the CDR3, the DNA is TGTGCCATCAGTGAGGGGGGACAGGGTCGCCAGCCCCAGCATTTT.

CDR3 residues: CASSPDDNPLNYGYTF. In DNA form, the CDR3 reads TGTGCCAGCAGTCCCGATGACAACCCCCTCAACTATGGCTACACCTTC. The chain carries TRBV27 and TRBJ1-2; D ambiguous. The CDR3 is made up of 16 amino acids. V lost 5 bases and J lost 2, with 18 bases in between. Germline-derived CDR1 and CDR2 are MNHEY and SMNVEV (reference sequence).

The genes are TRBV7-6 and TRBJ2-2; no firm D call. V dropped 5 bases and J dropped 3 bases, with 19 bases sitting between them. Looked up from germline, CDR1 is SGHVS and CDR2 is FNYEAQ. The CDR3 sequence is 17 residues long. In DNA form, the CDR3 reads TGTGCCAGCAGCATAGAGTCCAGGCCCACATACACCGGGGAGCTGTTTTTT. Translated, it gives CASSIESRPTYTGELFF. Variable domain in full (rest from reference TRBV7-6 and TRBJ2-2): GAGVSQSPRYKVTKRGQDVALRCDPISGHVSLYWYRQALGQGPEFLTYFNYEAQQDKSGLPNDRFSAERPEGSISTLTIQRTEQRDSAMYRCASSIESRPTYTGELFFGEGSRLTVL.

The chain combines TRBV7-9 with TRBJ2-5; tentatively, D is TRBD1 (5 bases). Germline V CDR1 and CDR2: SEHNR, FQNEAQ (reference sequence). V dropped 1 base and J dropped 13 bases, with 19 bases sitting between them. There are 14 residues in the CDR3. The CDR3 sequence is CASSLGVGPNRPYF. Written as DNA, the CDR3 is TGTGCCAGCAGCTTAGGCGTGGGGCCCAACAGGCCGTACTTC.

This clone has a single count. The rearrangement joins TRBV5-1 to TRBJ1-2; weak D call: TRBD1 (6 bases). The germline gives CDR1 SGHRS, CDR2 YFSETQ. CDR3 length: 12 amino acids. V lost 4 bases, J lost 5 bases, and 9 bases lay in between. DNA for the CDR3: TGCGCCAGCAGCGGGGACATTTATGGCTACACCTTC. It is translated as CASSGDIYGYTF. Based on the CDR3 plus reference TRBV5-1 and TRBJ1-2, the full variable domain is KAGVTQTPRYLIKTRGQQVTLSCSPISGHRSVSWYQQTPGQGLQFLFEYFSETQRNKGNFPGRFSGRQFSNSRSEMNVSTLELGDSALYLCASSGDIYGYTFGSGTRLTVV.

The rearrangement joins TRBV27 to TRBJ1-1; D might be TRBD1 (6 bases). The germline V gene has CDR1 MNHEY and CDR2 SMNVEV (reference sequence). The V and J ends lost 4 bases and 1 base respectively, with 10 bases between them. This CDR3 is 14 amino acids long. The CDR3 nucleotides read TGTGCCAGCAGTTACCGGACAGCGAACACTGAAGCTTTCTTT. It encodes CASSYRTANTEAFF.

The chain has TRBV15 and TRBJ2-2, with D tentatively TRBD2 (5 bases). With 4 bases removed from V and 3 bases from J, the gap between germline ends came to 9 bases. This CDR3 is built from 14 residues. Per germline, CDR1 LNHNV and CDR2 YYDKDF (reference sequence). CDR3 protein: CATSKQEDTGELFF. The CDR3 coding sequence is TGTGCCACCAGCAAGCAGGAGGACACCGGGGAGCTGTTTTTT.

This chain connects TRBV5-6 to TRBJ1-6; D is uncertain. Trimming stripped 2 bases from V and 6 bases from J, with 15 bases between. The CDR3 is 16 residues long. Per germline, CDR1 SGHDT and CDR2 YYEEEE. CDR3 in amino acids: CASSFPRGYGNSPLHF. The CDR3, as DNA: TGTGCCAGCAGCTTTCCCCGAGGGTATGGTAATTCACCCCTCCACTTT.

The V gene is TRBV19, the J gene TRBJ1-5, with a weak D call TRBD1 (5 bases). The germline gives CDR1 LNHDA, CDR2 SQIVND (reference sequence). The CDR3 totals 14 residues. The germline V and J ends were trimmed by 3 bases and 3 bases, with 9 bases remaining between them. Written as DNA, the CDR3 is TGTGCCAGTAGTATCCGGGACTACAATCAGCCCCAGCATTTT. Translation: CASSIRDYNQPQHF.

The chain combines TRBV13 with TRBJ1-1; 9 bases fit TRBD1. The CDR3 totals 15 residues. Trimming cost V 5 bases and J 11 bases; bases outside gene matches: 15. Per germline, CDR1 PRHDT and CDR2 FYEKMQ (reference sequence). The CDR3 region has the DNA TGTGCCAGCAGCCCGTCCGGGACAGGGTCCACCGCGGCTTTCTTT. This translates into CASSPSGTGSTAAFF.

The chain links TRBV4-1 to TRBJ1-1; D not resolved. V was cut by 0 bases and J by 6 bases, with 8 bases left in between. CDR1 and CDR2 (germline): MGHRA, YSYEKL. CDR3 length equals 13 residues. Written as DNA, the CDR3 is TGCGCCAGCAGCCAAGACCCCGGGGCTGAAGCTTTCTTT. Encoded protein: CASSQDPGAEAFF.

This clone was observed a single time. The chain joins TRBV9 to TRBJ2-1, with unresolved D. Germline values: CDR1 SGDLS, CDR2 YYNGEE. Deletions cut 0 bases from V and 0 bases from J, with 13 bases between. CDR3 size: 17 residues. The DNA of the CDR3 is TGTGCCAGCAGCGTAGGCGGAGACTCAAACTCCTACAATGAGCAGTTCTTC. This sequence encodes CASSVGGDSNSYNEQFF.

The gene calls are TRBV6-6 and TRBJ1-6; the match to TRBD1 covers 7 bases. The CDR3 sequence is 13 residues long. The V gene end was trimmed by 5 bases and the J gene end by 5 bases; junction bases not matched to a gene: 0. Germline V gene sequence: CDR1 MNHNY, CDR2 SVGAGI (reference sequence). CDR3 DNA sequence: TGTGCCAGCAGTGACAGGGATAATTCACCCCTCCACTTT. Its translation is CASSDRDNSPLHF.

The V call is TRBV11-3, the J call TRBJ2-5; TRBD2 might be the D (5 bases). The CDR3 totals 13 residues. Germline lookup yields CDR1 SGHNT and CDR2 YENEEA. The V end was cut by 5 bases, the J end by 3 bases, with 10 bases between. CDR3 coding DNA: TGTGCCAGCAGCCCAGGACTTGAAGAGACCCAGTACTTC. Translated, it gives CASSPGLEETQYF.

This chain uses TRBV19 with TRBJ1-1; 7 nucleotides match TRBD1. CDR3 length: 17 residues. CDR1 is LNHDA, CDR2 SQIVND, per germline (reference sequence). V gave up 7 bases and J gave up 1 base; unmatched junction bases: 15. CDR3 loop: CASNTWDSASRNTEAFF. CDR3 DNA: TGTGCCAGTAACACCTGGGACAGCGCTTCGCGGAACACTGAAGCTTTCTTT.

The chain has TRBV7-6 and TRBJ1-5; possible D gene TRBD1, 5 bases. Germline V CDR1 and CDR2: SGHVS, FNYEAQ. Deletions cut 6 bases from V and 6 bases from J, with 15 bases between. This CDR3 is 14 amino acids long. The CDR3 reads CASSLGGFSQPQHF. The DNA of the CDR3 is TGTGCCAGCAGTCTGGGGGGTTTCAGTCAGCCCCAGCATTTT.